These 20 T cell receptor beta chains originate from one sample sequenced in a study of OX40 agonist ivuxolimab in advanced cancers. Profiling relied on immunoSEQ multiplex PCR, and the TCRdb table lists in-frame clones only, not all of them. The data show roughly 57,000 clones, with about 90% seen just once and 16% held by the top ten. This material consisted of CD4+ or CD8+ T cells sorted from blood, taken in a trial of the OX40 agonist ivuxolimab. These receptors all come from an adult with an advanced solid tumor such as melanoma, head and neck, liver or kidney cancer.

The chain uses TRBV7-2 and TRBJ2-6, with D perhaps TRBD2 (5 bases). The CDR3 contains 14 residues. Per the germline V gene, CDR1 is SGHTA and CDR2 is FQGNSA. V was cut by 5 bases and J by 1 base, with 6 bases left in between. Written as DNA, the CDR3 is TGTGCCAGCAGCCCGGGGTCTGGGGCCAACGTCCTGACTTTC. This gives the protein CASSPGSGANVLTF. The variable domain in full, with the rest retrieved from reference TRBV7-2 and TRBJ2-6, is GAGVSQSPSNKVTEKGKDVELRCDPISGHTALYWYRQSLGQGLEFLIYFQGNSAPDKSGLPSDRFSAERTGGSVSTLTIQRTQQEDSAVYLCASSPGSGANVLTFGAGSRLTVL.

The chain joins TRBV2 to TRBJ2-1; TRBD1 matches 8 bases. The CDR3 has 12 amino acids. Per germline, CDR1 SNHLY and CDR2 FYNNEI. V trimming: 6 bases; J trimming: 6 bases; junction bases outside the gene matches: 1. Written as DNA, the CDR3 is TGTGCCAGCAGAACAGGGGGCAATGAGCAGTTCTTC. Translating gives CASRTGGNEQFF.

The V gene is TRBV29-1, the J gene TRBJ2-1; D is ambiguous. The V gene's germline CDR1 is SQVTM and CDR2 ANQGSEA. The V end lost 5 bases, the J end lost 0 bases, and 8 bases lay between the germline ends. The CDR3 has 13 amino acids. The CDR3 here is CSVLGSSYNEQFF. The CDR3 DNA follows: TGCAGCGTTCTAGGTAGCTCCTACAATGAGCAGTTCTTC.

The count of this clone is one. The chain is built from TRBV7-9 and TRBJ2-7; 12 bases are shared with TRBD2. Germline trimming cut 4 bases from V and 3 bases from J; bases unmatched to any gene: 4. Germline-derived CDR1 and CDR2 are SEHNR and FQNEAQ (reference sequence). The CDR3 extends over 15 amino acids. CDR3 sequence reads: CASSSWTSGNYEQYF. In DNA, the CDR3 is TGTGCCAGCAGCTCCTGGACTAGCGGGAACTACGAGCAGTACTTC.

Here the CDR3 DNA reads TGTGCCAGCAGCTCACCGGGACAGGGAGATAGAGAGACCCAGTACTTC. Its translation: CASSSPGQGDRETQYF. The chain joins TRBV9 to TRBJ2-5; 9 nucleotides align to TRBD1. Looked up from germline, CDR1 is SGDLS and CDR2 is YYNGEE. With V trimmed by 4 bases and J by 4 bases, 11 bases remained unmatched. The CDR3 covers 16 residues.

The V call is TRBV5-1, the J call TRBJ2-7; tentative D call: TRBD2 (5 bases). The V end was cut by 0 bases, the J end by 2 bases, with 9 bases between. The CDR3 covers 14 residues. Germline CDR1 SGHRS, CDR2 YFSETQ. This CDR3 is CASSLGGAPYEQYF. As DNA, the CDR3 is TGCGCCAGCAGCTTGGGGGGAGCCCCCTACGAGCAGTACTTC.

The rearrangement joins TRBV7-2 to TRBJ1-2; 10 bases map to TRBD1. The CDR3 extends over 14 amino acids. Looked up from germline, CDR1 is SGHTA and CDR2 is FQGNSA. V shed 5 bases, J shed 4 bases, and the junction held 4 bases outside the gene matches. Here the CDR3 reads CASSATGGSYGYTF. The CDR3 DNA follows: TGTGCCAGCAGCGCGACAGGGGGCAGCTATGGCTACACCTTC.

The chain employs TRBV10-2 and TRBJ2-5, with D tentatively TRBD2 (5 bases). In germline, CDR1 is WSHSY, CDR2 SAAADI. CDR3 size: 15 residues. V shed 2 bases and J shed 1 base, with 11 bases lying between them. CDR3 sequence: CASSEEGRTQETQYF. The CDR3 DNA follows: TGCGCCAGCAGTGAGGAGGGTCGGACCCAAGAGACCCAGTACTTC.

This chain links TRBV30 with TRBJ1-3; D is unresolved. The length of the CDR3 is 13 residues. V shed 1 base and J shed 9 bases, with 13 bases lying between them. CDR1 and CDR2 from the germline V gene are GTSNPN and SVGIG (reference sequence). The CDR3 reads CAWSALGEGTIYF. The CDR3 DNA reads as TGTGCCTGGAGTGCACTGGGAGAAGGCACCATATATTTT.

The chain links TRBV7-4 to TRBJ1-2; TRBD1 matches at 8 bases. V shed 5 bases, J shed 3 bases, and the junction held 14 bases outside the gene matches. The CDR3 length is 17 residues. The germline CDR1 and CDR2 sequences are SGHVT and SQSDAQ. The CDR3 protein is CASSVTGEDPQDYGYTF. CDR3 nucleotides: TGTGCCAGCAGCGTGACAGGGGAGGACCCGCAGGACTATGGCTACACCTTC.

The V and J genes are TRBV27 and TRBJ2-2; TRBD1 matches 7 bases. Trimming at V came to 6 bases and at J to 3 bases, leaving 4 bases not matched to a gene. The CDR3 sequence is 14 residues long. In germline, CDR1 is MNHEY, CDR2 SMNVEV (reference sequence). CDR3 bases: TGTGCCAGCAGGACAGGGTATTACACCGGGGAGCTGTTTTTT. Translating gives CASRTGYYTGELFF.

The rearrangement uses TRBV5-1 and TRBJ2-5, with no clear D. CDR3 length: 13 residues. With 4 bases removed from V and 5 bases from J, the gap between germline ends came to 12 bases. Germline V gives CDR1 SGHRS, CDR2 YFSETQ. As DNA, the CDR3 is TGCGCCAGCAGCCCGAGTTACGGGGAGACCCAGTACTTC. Translated: CASSPSYGETQYF.

V usage is TRBV6-6 and J usage is TRBJ1-1; D uncertain. CDR1 and CDR2 from the germline V gene are MNHNY and SVGAGI (reference sequence). V lost 3 bases to trimming and J lost 5 bases, with 10 bases between them. The CDR3 is 13 amino acids. The DNA of the CDR3 is TGTGCCAGCAGTTATGAGGGTAGGACTGAAGCTTTCTTT. Translated, it gives CASSYEGRTEAFF.

V gene TRBV2 combines with J gene TRBJ1-4; maybe TRBD1 (6 bases). The V and J ends lost 5 bases and 5 bases respectively, with 15 bases between them. In germline, CDR1 is SNHLY, CDR2 FYNNEI. This CDR3 region has 15 residues. The DNA for the CDR3 is TGTGCCAGCAGTAAAATACAGGGATTAAATGAAAAACTGTTTTTT. Translating gives CASSKIQGLNEKLFF.

The genes are TRBV27 and TRBJ1-5; TRBD1 might be the D (6 bases). Trimming stripped 7 bases from V and 3 bases from J, with 16 bases between. This CDR3 contains 15 residues. Germline values: CDR1 MNHEY, CDR2 SMNVEV (reference sequence). The CDR3 region is CASKVAWGHNQPQHF. CDR3 DNA: TGTGCCAGCAAGGTTGCGTGGGGGCACAATCAGCCCCAGCATTTT.

Written as DNA, the CDR3 is TGTGCCAGCAGTAGACAGGGGAGGTCTGGAAACACCATATATTTT. Translation: CASSRQGRSGNTIYF. The chain carries TRBV6-5 and TRBJ1-3; TRBD1 matches 8 bases. The CDR3 has 15 residues. V lost 5 bases, J lost 1 base, and 4 bases stayed unmatched. The germline V gene has CDR1 MNHEY and CDR2 SVGAGI.

The chain is built from TRBV5-1 and TRBJ2-2, with 11 bases that match TRBD2. V trimming: 4 bases; J trimming: 1 base; junction bases outside the gene matches: 6. CDR1 and CDR2 from the germline V gene are SGHRS and YFSETQ. The CDR3 has 17 residues. CDR3 nucleotide sequence: TGCGCCAGCAGCAGGGCCGGGACTAGCGGGAACACCGGGGAGCTGTTTTTT. Translation: CASSRAGTSGNTGELFF.

The V call is TRBV28, the J call TRBJ1-4, with 9 nucleotides matching TRBD1. V lost 6 bases, J lost 8 bases, and 4 bases stayed unmatched. CDR1 is MDHEN, CDR2 SYDVKM, per germline. The CDR3 contains 13 residues. CDR3 sequence (DNA): TGTGCCAGCAGGAGACAGGGGGACGAAAAACTGTTTTTT. This gives the protein CASRRQGDEKLFF.

This chain uses TRBV19 with TRBJ2-1; D gene uncertain. V lost 5 bases, J lost 3 bases, and 5 bases lay in between. The CDR3 loop spans 12 amino acids. CDR1 and CDR2 from the germline V gene are LNHDA and SQIVND (reference sequence). The CDR3 nucleotides are TGTGCCAGTAGTTGGGACTACAATGAGCAGTTCTTC. Amino acid sequence: CASSWDYNEQFF.

This chain connects TRBV5-1 to TRBJ2-7, with 10 bases identical to TRBD2. V gave up 4 bases and J gave up 6 bases; unmatched junction bases: 13. The CDR3 runs to 16 residues. CDR1 and CDR2 (germline): SGHRS, YFSETQ. The CDR3 DNA follows: TGCGCCAGCAGCCAGCCGTCGGGACTAGCGTACGTCGAGCAGTACTTC. It specifies CASSQPSGLAYVEQYF.